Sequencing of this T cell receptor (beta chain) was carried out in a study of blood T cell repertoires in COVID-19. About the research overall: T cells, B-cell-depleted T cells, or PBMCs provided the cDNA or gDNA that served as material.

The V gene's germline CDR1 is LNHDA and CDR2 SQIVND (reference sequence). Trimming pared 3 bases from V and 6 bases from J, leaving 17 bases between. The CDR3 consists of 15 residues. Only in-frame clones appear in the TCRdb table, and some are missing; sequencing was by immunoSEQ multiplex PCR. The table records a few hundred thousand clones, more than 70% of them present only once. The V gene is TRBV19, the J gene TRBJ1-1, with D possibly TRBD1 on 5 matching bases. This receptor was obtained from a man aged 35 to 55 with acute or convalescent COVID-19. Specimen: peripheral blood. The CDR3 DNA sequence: TGTGCCAGTAGTATGGAAGCGGGGCGCTTTTCTGAAGCTTTCTTT. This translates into CASSMEAGRFSEAFF.